This entry lists 15 T cell receptor beta chains sequenced from one sample in a study of blood T cell repertoires in COVID-19. Some clones are missing from TCRdb's copy, which holds only in-frame ones; the method was immunoSEQ multiplex PCR. The sample shows 200,000 to 250,000 clones, about 79% of them seen only once. The sequenced sample consisted of peripheral blood. Receptor source: a man aged 45-65 years with active or convalescent COVID-19.

The V and J genes are TRBV28 and TRBJ2-5; no clear D. Trimming removed 3 bases from V and 1 base from J, with 3 bases in between. The V gene's germline CDR1 is MDHEN and CDR2 SYDVKM. CDR3 length equals 12 residues. This chain's CDR3 is CASSFLQETQYF. Here the CDR3 DNA reads TGTGCCAGCAGTTTTCTCCAAGAGACCCAGTACTTC.

The rearrangement uses TRBV29-1 and TRBJ2-2, with D perhaps TRBD2 (6 bases). CDR3 size: 14 residues. From germline, CDR1 is SQVTM and CDR2 ANQGSEA. The V end lost 4 bases, the J end lost 3 bases, and 12 bases lay between the germline ends. CDR3 sequence: CSVGSRDYTGELFF. Here the CDR3 DNA reads TGCAGCGTTGGTTCCAGGGACTACACCGGGGAGCTGTTTTTT.

The sample holds a few counts of this clone. The rearrangement joins TRBV11-1 to TRBJ2-1, with 7 bases matching TRBD1. Trimming cost V 1 base and J 3 bases; bases outside gene matches: 3. From germline, CDR1 is SGHAT and CDR2 FQDESV (reference sequence). The CDR3 has 15 residues. The CDR3 DNA reads as TGTGCCAGCAGCTTAGACAGGGGTAGCTACAATGAGCAGTTCTTC. Amino acid sequence: CASSLDRGSYNEQFF.

The chain joins TRBV7-2 to TRBJ1-1; TRBD1 might be the D (6 bases). Germline values: CDR1 SGHTA, CDR2 FQGNSA. V shed 4 bases and J shed 3 bases, with 12 bases lying between them. This CDR3 comprises 14 residues. CDR3 protein: CASSSLTGYTEAFF. The CDR3 nucleotides read TGTGCCAGCAGCTCCCTGACAGGATACACTGAAGCTTTCTTT.

This rearrangement joins TRBV4-1 to TRBJ2-1; D is perhaps TRBD1 (6 bases). The germline V and J ends were trimmed by 4 bases and 12 bases, with 16 bases remaining between them. The germline V gene encodes CDR1 MGHRA and CDR2 YSYEKL. The CDR3 loop spans 13 amino acids. CDR3: CASSPTGPPGQFF. CDR3 DNA: TGCGCCAGCAGCCCTACAGGGCCTCCGGGGCAGTTCTTC.

The chain carries TRBV19 and TRBJ2-7; D perhaps matches TRBD2 (5 bases). V was clipped by 5 bases and J by 5 bases, with 16 bases between them. Germline V gene sequence: CDR1 LNHDA, CDR2 SQIVND (reference sequence). The CDR3 extends over 14 amino acids. The CDR3 is CASSAAGIPNEQYF. CDR3 DNA: TGTGCCAGTAGTGCCGCCGGGATACCAAACGAGCAGTACTTC.

Only one count was recorded for this clone. The gene calls are TRBV6-6 and TRBJ2-7; the D is unclear. This CDR3 is 14 amino acids long. Trimming left V 6 bases short and J 2 bases short, with 14 bases between. Germline-derived CDR1 and CDR2 are MNHNY and SVGAGI (reference sequence). This CDR3 reads CASSPEQPPYEQYF. The CDR3 DNA sequence: TGTGCCAGCAGCCCGGAACAGCCTCCCTACGAGCAGTACTTC.

CDR3 sequence reads: CASSLSGGINQPQHF. CDR3 coding DNA: TGTGCCAGCAGCTTATCGGGGGGGATTAATCAGCCCCAGCATTTT. The J gene is TRBJ1-5, the V gene TRBV7-2; a weak D match, TRBD1 (5 bases). This CDR3 is 15 amino acids long. The germline V and J ends were trimmed by 2 bases and 4 bases, with 12 bases remaining between them. Germline loops: CDR1 SGHTA, CDR2 FQGNSA.

The V gene is TRBV6-5, the J gene TRBJ1-1; 9 nucleotides agree with TRBD1. Unmatched junction bases numbered 15, after V lost 4 bases and J lost 9 bases. The CDR3 has 16 residues. Germline V gene data show CDR1 as MNHEY and CDR2 as SVGAGI. This chain's CDR3 is CASSSRVAGQGRKAFF. The CDR3 DNA reads as TGTGCCAGCAGTTCGAGGGTCGCGGGACAGGGCAGAAAAGCTTTCTTT.

The V and J genes are TRBV7-6 and TRBJ2-2, with 9 bases fitting TRBD2. This CDR3 is built from 18 residues. Germline V lookup: CDR1 SGHVS, CDR2 FNYEAQ. J gave up 4 bases and V 3 bases, and 12 bases lay outside the gene matches. The CDR3 nucleotides read TGTGCCAGCAGCTTGGGGGCGGGAGGGCCCTCGTTCACCGGGGAGCTGTTTTTT. Protein: CASSLGAGGPSFTGELFF.

CDR3 nucleotide sequence: TGTGCCACCAGCAGAGGCCCAGGGGGTAATGAAAAACTGTTTTTT. Protein product: CATSRGPGGNEKLFF. The V gene is TRBV15, the J gene TRBJ1-4; 7 bases match TRBD1. The CDR3 is 15 amino acids. V was pared by 1 base and J by 4 bases, with 3 bases of the junction left unmatched. The germline CDR1 and CDR2 sequences are LNHNV and YYDKDF (reference sequence).

DNA for the CDR3: TGTGCCAGCAGTCCCCCACAGGGTTGGGCAGATACGCAGTATTTT. Its protein is CASSPPQGWADTQYF. J is TRBJ2-3 and V is TRBV28; weak D call: TRBD1 (6 bases). CDR3 length: 15 residues. CDR1 is MDHEN, CDR2 SYDVKM, per germline. The V and J ends lost 5 bases and 4 bases respectively, with 16 bases between them.

The rearrangement links TRBV7-2 to TRBJ2-5, with TRBD2 as a possible D gene (7 bases). The V and J ends lost 3 bases and 5 bases respectively, with 16 bases between them. Germline V gene sequence: CDR1 SGHTA, CDR2 FQGNSA. The CDR3 contains 15 residues. The CDR3 region has the DNA TGTGCCAGCAGCTTTGGCGGGGGCTTGGGTGAGACCCAGTACTTC. Translation gives CASSFGGGLGETQYF.

The genes are TRBV5-1 and TRBJ2-1; D gene uncertain. CDR3 length: 13 amino acids. The germline gives CDR1 SGHRS, CDR2 YFSETQ. V was cut by 5 bases and J by 6 bases, with 12 bases left in between. This CDR3 is CASSPAPVNEQFF. The CDR3 DNA is TGCGCCAGCAGTCCCGCGCCCGTCAATGAGCAGTTCTTC.

The V gene is TRBV5-1, the J gene TRBJ2-1; D perhaps matches TRBD1 (6 bases). The CDR3 loop spans 11 amino acids. Trimming left V 6 bases short and J 7 bases short, with 8 bases between. CDR1 and CDR2 from the germline V gene are SGHRS and YFSETQ. DNA of the CDR3: TGCGCCAGCAACAGGGCGAATGAGCAGTTCTTC. Protein: CASNRANEQFF.